The sequence of this T cell receptor (beta chain) was determined in a study of Tregs in tolerant kidney transplant recipients. Concerning this clone: As yet, its antigen is unknown.

The method was immunoSEQ multiplex PCR; TCRdb's version includes in-frame clones alone and lacks a portion of them. The table has about 61,000 clones, approximately 83% seen once; the top ten hold around 2.3%. Study-wide findings and caveats: Validation in larger populations is needed because few patients were studied.

Before regulatory T cell sorting, thawed PBMCs rested overnight at 37°C in 200 IU/ml IL-2. The receptor's source is a human donor who received a combined kidney and bone marrow transplant. The source material was Tregs from blood, sampled before the transplant.

For the CDR3, the DNA is TGCGCCAGCAGCTTCACTAGCGGGAGGGCCCGAGATACGCAGTATTTT. Amino acid sequence: CASSFTSGRARDTQYF. The chain has TRBV5-1 and TRBJ2-3; TRBD2 aligns across 13 bases. The germline CDR1 and CDR2 sequences are SGHRS and YFSETQ. This CDR3 is 16 amino acids long. With V trimmed by 2 bases and J by 5 bases, 5 bases remained unmatched.